What follows is one TCR beta chain and its context. The data were obtained in a study of blood T cell repertoires in COVID-19. As handled by the study authors: Using reference gene primer amplification, nucleated cell counts were estimated. Generated by immunoSEQ multiplex PCR, the TCRdb table keeps only in-frame clones and is missing some. That table gives V, J and clone size, and the DNA gave D and trimming. The top ten clones hold 3.4% of a sample with 200,000 to 300,000 clones, roughly 85% of them seen once. Germline V gene sequence: CDR1 SGHRS, CDR2 YFSETQ. The CDR3 runs to 15 residues. V lost 3 bases, J lost 9 bases, and 8 bases stayed unmatched.

This TCR derives from a woman aged 18 to 35 with acute or convalescent COVID-19. Sequencing was done on a sample of peripheral blood. The gene calls are TRBV5-1 and TRBJ1-6; 8 positions match TRBD1. CDR3 in amino acids: CASSSRGDRSSPLHF. CDR3 coding DNA: TGCGCCAGCAGCTCTCGGGGGGACAGGTCTTCACCCCTCCACTTT.